Below, 30 T cell receptor beta chains from the same sample are listed, as sequenced in a study of blood T cell repertoires in COVID-19 (dated by TCRdb to 2020 to 2022). To prepare the library, the immunoSEQ multiplex PCR assay was applied. The clones in this table, taken by TCRdb from immuneACCESS, are in-frame only. Not every clone is retained; where verified, under half of the shortfall comes from an unresolved V gene, and the cause of the rest is unknown. For this sample there are under 300,000 clones; 65% to 85% appear just once. The ten largest clones capture more than 1.1% of the sample. Sequencing was performed on peripheral blood. The receptors here all came from a human donor with COVID-19, enrolled during active disease. The donor label of this sample is uncertain.

V gene TRBV28 combines with J gene TRBJ1-2; TRBD1 agrees at 7 bases. V lost 6 bases to trimming and J lost 6 bases; unmatched junction nucleotides: 19. The CDR3 has 17 residues. Germline CDR1 and CDR2: MDHEN and SYDVKM. The CDR3 DNA reads as TGTGCCAGCAGCCCAACCGGGACAGCTTCTTTTACAAATGGCTACACCTTC. It specifies CASSPTGTASFTNGYTF.

This clone came up a few times. The chain joins TRBV7-9 to TRBJ2-7; 7 bases map to TRBD1. Germline assignment: CDR1 SEHNR and CDR2 FQNEAQ (reference sequence). The CDR3 loop spans 15 amino acids. The V and J ends lost 5 bases and 2 bases, in that order; junction bases with no gene match: 9. The CDR3 is CASSLRQGDPYEQYF. CDR3 bases: TGTGCCAGCAGCCTCCGACAGGGCGACCCCTACGAGCAGTACTTC.

The chain employs TRBV9 and TRBJ2-7; no definite D call. Germline V lookup: CDR1 SGDLS, CDR2 YYNGEE. Trimming took off 0 bases at V and 6 bases at J, with 13 bases between the two ends. The CDR3 sequence is 14 residues long. The CDR3 coding sequence is TGTGCCAGCAGCGTAGGAGGCACTCGGCCCGAGCAGTACTTC. As protein: CASSVGGTRPEQYF.

The chain carries TRBV29-1 and TRBJ2-2; 12 nucleotides match TRBD2. The CDR3 length is 17 residues. V dropped 6 bases and J dropped 5; count of bases not matched to a gene: 13. Germline V gene sequence: CDR1 SQVTM, CDR2 ANQGSEA. The CDR3 loop is CSVALAGGAEGTGELFF. The CDR3 DNA is TGCAGCGTCGCGCTAGCGGGAGGGGCCGAGGGGACCGGGGAGCTGTTTTTT.

J is TRBJ2-1 and V is TRBV11-3, with 12 nucleotides matching TRBD1. Germline V gene data show CDR1 as SGHNT and CDR2 as YENEEA. The V and J ends lost 6 bases and 7 bases, in that order; junction bases with no gene match: 7. The CDR3 is made up of 15 amino acids. The CDR3 is CASSNRDRGLNEQFF. The DNA for the CDR3 is TGTGCCAGCAGTAACCGGGACAGGGGGCTTAATGAGCAGTTCTTC.

As for this clone: Other nucleotide sequences in the sample specify the same CDR3. V usage is TRBV28 and J usage is TRBJ1-2, with D unresolved. Germline CDR1 and CDR2: MDHEN and SYDVKM. The V and J ends lost 5 bases and 2 bases respectively, with 6 bases between them. There are 12 residues in the CDR3. As DNA, the CDR3 is TGTGCCAGCAGTCCCCTGAACTATGGCTACACCTTC. Protein: CASSPLNYGYTF.

V and J are TRBV9 and TRBJ2-5; 9 bases fit TRBD2. CDR1 SGDLS and CDR2 YYNGEE come from the germline V gene. The CDR3 length is 17 residues. The trim removed 4 bases at V and 0 bases at J, leaving 10 bases unmatched. The CDR3 region is CASSPGSGRMYQETQYF. CDR3 nucleotides: TGTGCCAGCAGCCCGGGGAGCGGGAGGATGTACCAAGAGACCCAGTACTTC.

The chain joins TRBV28 to TRBJ2-7; TRBD2 agrees at 11 bases. Per germline, CDR1 MDHEN and CDR2 SYDVKM. The CDR3 is 15 residues long. V lost 6 bases and J lost 2; bases outside the gene matches: 6. CDR3 DNA: TGTGCCAGCAGGCCACTAGCGGGAGTCCCCTACGAGCAGTACTTC. Protein product: CASRPLAGVPYEQYF.

The chain combines TRBV3-1 (or the pseudogene TRBV3-2) with TRBJ2-7, with D possibly TRBD2 on 5 matching bases. CDR1 and CDR2 (germline): LGHDT, YNNKEL (reference sequence). The CDR3 extends over 13 amino acids. V dropped 1 base and J dropped 6 bases, with 10 bases sitting between them. This chain's CDR3 is CASSQVRESEQYF. Here the CDR3 DNA reads TGTGCCAGCAGCCAAGTTAGGGAGAGCGAGCAGTACTTC.

This rearrangement joins TRBV3-1 (or the pseudogene TRBV3-2) to TRBJ1-1; TRBD1 matches 7 bases. The V segment lost 3 bases and the J segment 4 bases; nucleotides outside the gene matches: 8. This CDR3 has 15 amino acids. Germline CDR1 reads LGHDT; CDR2 reads YNNKEL (reference sequence). CDR3: CASSQRDRALTEAFF. The CDR3 DNA sequence: TGTGCCAGCAGCCAGAGGGACAGAGCACTCACTGAAGCTTTCTTT.

Concerning this clone: The same CDR3 is also encoded by other DNA sequences in this sample. The V gene is TRBV19, the J gene TRBJ2-3, with D possibly matching TRBD1 (5 bases). This CDR3 is built from 14 residues. Germline CDR1 is LNHDA and CDR2 is SQIVND (reference sequence). Trimming removed 1 base from V and 3 bases from J, with 8 bases in between. The chain's CDR3 is CASSIGPGTDTQYF. The CDR3 region has the DNA TGTGCCAGTAGTATAGGACCAGGGACAGATACGCAGTATTTT.

The V gene is TRBV19, the J gene TRBJ2-1; 10 nucleotides line up with TRBD2. V gave up 7 bases and J gave up 3 bases; unmatched junction bases: 6. This CDR3 has 15 residues. Germline loops: CDR1 LNHDA, CDR2 SQIVND (reference sequence). The CDR3 sequence is CASTAAGGVYNEQFF. CDR3 nucleotide sequence: TGTGCCAGTACCGCAGCGGGGGGGGTCTACAATGAGCAGTTCTTC.

This rearrangement joins TRBV29-1 to TRBJ1-1, with D possibly being TRBD1 (6 bases). The CDR3 is made up of 14 amino acids. Per germline, CDR1 SQVTM and CDR2 ANQGSEA. The ends were cut back, 0 bases at V and 2 bases at J, with 10 bases in the middle. The CDR3 reads CSVEDLGGNTEAFF. CDR3 nucleotides: TGCAGCGTTGAAGATCTAGGGGGAAACACTGAAGCTTTCTTT.

The CDR3 DNA reads TGTGCCAGCAACCTAGGGACAGCTGGAAACACCATATATTTT. Encoded protein: CASNLGTAGNTIYF. V usage is TRBV11-2 and J usage is TRBJ1-3; 7 nucleotides match TRBD1. The trim removed 7 bases at V and 2 bases at J, leaving 5 bases unmatched. The CDR3 has 14 amino acids. The germline CDR1 and CDR2 sequences are SGHAT and FQNNGV.

The J gene is TRBJ1-1, the V gene TRBV29-1; the match to TRBD1 covers 8 bases. CDR3 length: 14 residues. Germline V gives CDR1 SQVTM, CDR2 ANQGSEA. V lost 4 bases to trimming and J lost 3 bases; unmatched junction nucleotides: 7. The CDR3 protein is CSVGAGGRDTEAFF. The CDR3 nucleotides are TGCAGCGTTGGGGCAGGGGGCAGGGACACTGAAGCTTTCTTT.

The sample holds one count of this clone. The V call is TRBV29-1, the J call TRBJ1-2; TRBD1 aligns across 8 bases. With V trimmed by 3 bases and J by 6 bases, 6 bases remained unmatched. The germline CDR1 and CDR2 sequences are SQVTM and ANQGSEA. The CDR3 has 13 residues. CDR3 loop: CSVEYGRGHGYTF. The CDR3 nucleotides are TGCAGCGTTGAGTATGGCAGGGGGCATGGCTACACCTTC.

The chain employs TRBV19 and TRBJ2-5; D may be TRBD1 (8 bases). Germline V lookup: CDR1 LNHDA, CDR2 SQIVND (reference sequence). The CDR3 runs 15 residues. Trimming removed 3 bases from V and 4 bases from J, with 15 bases in between. DNA of the CDR3: TGTGCCAGTAGTATGGCAAACAGGGGGGGAGAGACCCAGTACTTC. This gives the protein CASSMANRGGETQYF. The whole variable domain, filled in from reference TRBV19 and TRBJ2-5, reads DGGITQSPKYLFRKEGQNVTLSCEQNLNHDAMYWYRQDPGQGLRLIYYSQIVNDFQKGDIAEGYSVSREKKESFPLTVTSAQKNPTAFYLCASSMANRGGETQYFGPGTRLLVL.

Comment on this clone: One end of the junction varies from germline; a read error may be responsible. CDR3 sequence reads: CASSYTGTGGERGF. CDR3 in DNA: TGTGCCAGCAGTTACACAGGGACAGGGGGCGAAAGAGGCTTC. The chain recombines TRBV6-2 or TRBV6-3 with TRBJ2-7, with 12 bases fitting TRBD1. CDR3 length: 14 amino acids. From germline, CDR1 is MNHEY and CDR2 SVGEGT.

This chain joins TRBV6-1 and TRBJ1-2; D uncertain. Trimming removed 1 base from V and 3 bases from J, with 6 bases in between. Germline CDR1 and CDR2: MNHNS and SASEGT. CDR3 length: 13 residues. The CDR3 protein is CASSEDRDYGYTF. In DNA, the CDR3 is TGTGCCAGCAGTGAAGATCGGGACTATGGCTACACCTTC.

Only a few counts were recorded for this clone. The chain is built from TRBV7-2 and TRBJ1-3, with 7 bases identical to TRBD1. The V segment lost 4 bases and the J segment 2 bases; nucleotides outside the gene matches: 8. CDR1 SGHTA and CDR2 FQGNSA come from the germline V gene. The CDR3 has 16 amino acids. CDR3 region: CASSSRQGGAGNTIYF. Written as DNA, the CDR3 is TGTGCCAGCAGCTCCCGACAGGGTGGAGCTGGAAACACCATATATTTT.

Here the CDR3 reads CASSKKRGPGQGAYEQYF. The DNA of the CDR3 is TGTGCCAGCAGCAAAAAAAGGGGGCCGGGACAGGGAGCCTACGAGCAGTACTTC. The chain uses TRBV21-1 and TRBJ2-7; TRBD1 reflects the table's D call only, with no check against the DNA. TRBV21-1 is marked as a pseudogene. The CDR3 totals 18 residues.

The chain couples TRBV2 to TRBJ1-5; TRBD1 might be the D (5 bases). This CDR3 comprises 13 residues. Trimming took off 4 bases at V and 3 bases at J, with 7 bases between the two ends. From germline, CDR1 is SNHLY and CDR2 FYNNEI. The CDR3: CASSVTANQPQHF. The CDR3 nucleotides are TGTGCCAGCAGTGTGACAGCCAATCAGCCCCAGCATTTT.

The CDR3 coding sequence is TGCAGCGCCGCGACTAGCGGGAGTGACGACGAGCAGTACTTC. Its translation: CSAATSGSDDEQYF. The chain combines TRBV29-1 with TRBJ2-7; 12 bases align to TRBD2. The CDR3 is 14 amino acids. The germline V gene encodes CDR1 SQVTM and CDR2 ANQGSEA. With 7 bases clipped from V and 5 bases from J, the junction kept 9 bases outside the gene matches.

The V call is TRBV5-6, the J call TRBJ2-1; the match to TRBD2 covers 14 bases. Germline V gene sequence: CDR1 SGHDT, CDR2 YYEEEE. The junction had 6 bases not matched to a gene; V was cut back by 3 bases and J by 7 bases. The CDR3 has 16 amino acids. CDR3 DNA sequence: TGTGCCAGCAGCTCCCCGGGACTAGCGGGAGCGAATGAGCAGTTCTTC. This gives the protein CASSSPGLAGANEQFF.

This clone has just one count. The chain combines TRBV27 with TRBJ1-2; D is possibly TRBD1 (6 bases). The CDR3 has 14 residues. V was shortened by 2 bases and J by 5 bases, with 12 bases between the two germline ends. The V gene's germline CDR1 is MNHEY and CDR2 SMNVEV (reference sequence). This CDR3 is CASSLTGKRYGYTF. The CDR3 DNA sequence: TGTGCCAGCAGTTTAACAGGGAAGCGGTATGGCTACACCTTC.

The chain couples TRBV18 to TRBJ2-3, with 9 bases lining up with TRBD2. Germline trimming cut 3 bases from V and 0 bases from J; bases unmatched to any gene: 4. The CDR3 extends over 16 amino acids. The germline V gene has CDR1 KGHSH and CDR2 LQKENI. The CDR3 DNA sequence: TGTGCCAGCTCACCCCTAGCGGGACACAGCACAGATACGCAGTATTTT. This sequence encodes CASSPLAGHSTDTQYF.

The V gene is TRBV5-1, the J gene TRBJ2-1, with D perhaps matching TRBD1 (5 bases). Germline loops: CDR1 SGHRS, CDR2 YFSETQ. The CDR3 is 15 residues long. V was cut by 1 base and J by 7 bases, with 15 bases left in between. This chain's CDR3 is CASSLQGTATNEQFF. The CDR3 nucleotides are TGCGCCAGCAGCTTGCAGGGCACCGCCACGAATGAGCAGTTCTTC. Combining the CDR3 with reference TRBV5-1 and TRBJ2-1 gives the whole variable domain KAGVTQTPRYLIKTRGQQVTLSCSPISGHRSVSWYQQTPGQGLQFLFEYFSETQRNKGNFPGRFSGRQFSNSRSEMNVSTLELGDSALYLCASSLQGTATNEQFFGPGTRLTVL.

CDR3 sequence reads: CASSETQGWANYGYTF. Written as DNA, the CDR3 is TGTGCCAGCAGTGAGACTCAGGGTTGGGCTAACTATGGCTACACCTTC. The genes are TRBV28 and TRBJ1-2; possibly TRBD1 for D (5 bases). Per the germline V gene, CDR1 is MDHEN and CDR2 is SYDVKM. CDR3 length: 16 residues. The germline V and J ends were trimmed by 5 bases and 0 bases, with 16 bases remaining between them.

This clone was seen just once. The chain links TRBV10-1 to TRBJ2-7, with 9 nucleotides matching TRBD1. Trimming at V came to 4 bases and at J to 4 bases, leaving 8 bases not matched to a gene. Germline V gene lookup returns CDR1 WNHNN and CDR2 SYGVQD (reference sequence). The CDR3 spans 15 residues. CDR3 in DNA: TGCGCCAGCAGTGGAAGGACAGGGGATATATACGAGCAGTACTTC. Translation: CASSGRTGDIYEQYF.

This clone has a handful of counts. This chain links TRBV5-4 with TRBJ2-7; TRBD2 aligns across 8 bases. Germline V gene data show CDR1 as SGHNT and CDR2 as YYREEE (reference sequence). The CDR3 is made up of 14 amino acids. J was trimmed by 4 bases and V by 3 bases; bases with no gene match: 6. Here the CDR3 reads CASSWGGRSYEQYF. The DNA of the CDR3 is TGTGCCAGCAGCTGGGGCGGGAGGTCGTACGAGCAGTACTTC.